This TCR beta chain was identified during a study of T cell changes during pregnancy in multiple sclerosis. The CDR3 sequence is 15 residues long. The V end lost 3 bases, the J end lost 1 base, and 11 bases lay between the germline ends. The germline V gene encodes CDR1 LNHNV and CDR2 YYDKDF (reference sequence). Here immunoSEQ multiplex PCR was the method, and the copy in TCRdb shows in-frame clones only, minus some. The sample lists some 120,000 clones; roughly 95% were seen once. The receptor was derived from a female donor with multiple sclerosis, enrolled in a pregnancy study. The chain has TRBV15 and TRBJ2-3; D unresolved. The specimen comprised peripheral blood, sampled after pregnancy. CDR3 nucleotides: TGTGCCACCAGCAGGCAGCGAAAACGCACAGATACGCAGTATTTT. Its protein product is CATSRQRKRTDTQYF.